This T cell receptor beta chain was identified in a study of a mutant IDH1 vaccine in newly diagnosed glioma. Study information: Of the patients given treatment, roughly 60% were male and 37.5% were female, and a mean age of around 44 years was recorded. Study-level results: Alterations occurring in top peripheral T cell clonotypes seemed unrelated to pseudoprogression.

Remarks on this clone: Its antigen is not known.

Time point specified: week 5, during vaccination. The content of each vaccine dose was 300 ug of mutant IDH1 20-mer peptide, and topical imiquimod accompanied it. Sequencing used immunoSEQ multiplex PCR; TCRdb keeps in-frame clones, though not all of them. Among around 78,000 clones, 91% were seen once, and the ten largest hold under 0.7%. The ends were cut back, 1 base at V and 0 bases at J, with 14 bases in the middle. The CDR3 loop spans 17 amino acids. Germline CDR1 is LGHNA and CDR2 is YNFKEQ. The source was PBMCs, collected from a glioma patient whose treatment included an IDH1 peptide vaccine. The V and J genes are TRBV4-2 and TRBJ2-3, with D perhaps being TRBD1 or TRBD2 (5 bases each). This clonotype was sampled from a woman aged 45-59 years with glioma. The CDR3 reads CASSQVIRDQSTDTQYF. The CDR3 bases are TGTGCCAGCAGCCAAGTAATCCGGGACCAGAGCACAGATACGCAGTATTTT.